These 29 T cell receptor beta chains were all obtained from the same sample, sequenced in a study of T cell changes during pregnancy in multiple sclerosis. Only in-frame clones appear in the TCRdb table, and some are missing; sequencing was by immunoSEQ multiplex PCR. The table has 45,000 or so clones, 90% to 97% seen once. The sequencing used peripheral blood, collected in the second trimester of pregnancy. Every receptor here comes from a female donor with multiple sclerosis, enrolled in a pregnancy study.

This clone was seen more than once but under ten times. The CDR3 is CASSLVEGQGWSNQPQHF. CDR3 sequence (DNA): TGTGCCAGCAGCTTAGTAGAGGGACAGGGTTGGAGCAATCAGCCCCAGCATTTT. This chain uses TRBV11-3 with TRBJ1-5, with 9 bases aligning to TRBD1. The germline V gene encodes CDR1 SGHNT and CDR2 YENEEA. J was trimmed by 1 base and V by 1 base; bases with no gene match: 8. CDR3 length: 18 residues.

The CDR3 coding sequence is TGCGCCAGCGCCCGGGACAGAGCCTACGAGCAGTACTTC. Protein: CASARDRAYEQYF. The chain has TRBV5-1 and TRBJ2-7, with 7 positions matching TRBD1. The germline V gene has CDR1 SGHRS and CDR2 YFSETQ. Trimming removed 7 bases from V and 2 bases from J; junction bases left unmatched: 6. This CDR3 has 13 residues. Full variable domain (missing parts from reference TRBV5-1 and TRBJ2-7): KAGVTQTPRYLIKTRGQQVTLSCSPISGHRSVSWYQQTPGQGLQFLFEYFSETQRNKGNFPGRFSGRQFSNSRSEMNVSTLELGDSALYLCASARDRAYEQYFGPGTRLTVT.

The CDR3 reads CATSRDHGDLGPQHF. In DNA form, the CDR3 reads TGTGCCACCAGCAGAGATCATGGGGACTTAGGGCCCCAGCATTTT. This chain connects TRBV15 to TRBJ1-5, with D maybe TRBD1 (5 bases). V shed 0 bases and J shed 9 bases, with 15 bases lying between them. The CDR3 is 15 amino acids. Germline CDR1 LNHNV, CDR2 YYDKDF (reference sequence).

The J gene is TRBJ1-5, the V gene TRBV27, with TRBD1 identical over 8 bases. V lost 6 bases and J lost 0; bases outside the gene matches: 7. The CDR3 sequence is 16 residues long. Germline CDR1 MNHEY, CDR2 SMNVEV (reference sequence). The CDR3 loop reads CASSPETGDSNQPQHF. In nucleotides, the CDR3 is TGTGCCAGCAGCCCCGAGACAGGGGATAGCAATCAGCCCCAGCATTTT.

This chain uses TRBV7-2 with TRBJ2-7, with TRBD1 identical over 10 bases. CDR3 length: 15 residues. V trimming: 5 bases; J trimming: 1 base; junction bases outside the gene matches: 5. Germline CDR1 is SGHTA and CDR2 is FQGNSA. CDR3 residues: CASSRRQGASYEQYF. In DNA form, the CDR3 reads TGTGCCAGCAGCCGACGACAGGGGGCTTCCTACGAGCAGTACTTC.

This chain joins TRBV7-3 and TRBJ2-3; tentatively, D is TRBD2 (5 bases). The length of the CDR3 is 13 residues. Germline lookup yields CDR1 SGHTA and CDR2 FQGTGA. V lost 0 bases, J lost 4 bases, and 5 bases lay in between. CDR3 loop: CASSLTRADTQYF. CDR3 sequence (DNA): TGTGCCAGCAGCTTAACGAGGGCAGATACGCAGTATTTT.

This clone has only a few counts. The J gene is TRBJ2-2, the V gene TRBV2; 10 positions match TRBD1. CDR3 length equals 15 residues. Germline CDR1 reads SNHLY; CDR2 reads FYNNEI. Trimming at V came to 3 bases and at J to 3 bases, leaving 1 base not matched to a gene. The CDR3 DNA reads TGTGCCAGCAGTGACGGGACAGGGGACACCGGGGAGCTGTTTTTT. It translates to CASSDGTGDTGELFF.

The V call is TRBV27, the J call TRBJ2-7; D not resolved. With 3 bases removed from V and 2 bases from J, the gap between germline ends came to 5 bases. CDR1 is MNHEY and CDR2 is SMNVEV in the germline V gene (reference sequence). CDR3 length: 12 amino acids. The CDR3 loop reads CASSFSPYEQYF. The CDR3 DNA reads TGTGCCAGCAGTTTCTCCCCCTACGAGCAGTACTTC.

This clone came up once. This sequence joins TRBV5-1 and TRBJ2-3, with TRBD2 identical over 8 bases. Germline assignment: CDR1 SGHRS and CDR2 YFSETQ. The CDR3 contains 16 residues. The J segment lost 6 bases and the V segment lost 4 bases, leaving 13 bases of the junction unmatched. CDR3 sequence reads: CASSIERAGDWDTQYF. CDR3 nucleotide sequence: TGCGCCAGCAGCATAGAGAGAGCGGGAGATTGGGATACGCAGTATTTT.

The J gene is TRBJ2-7, the V gene TRBV5-1; 9 positions match TRBD2. Germline CDR1 is SGHRS and CDR2 is YFSETQ. V lost 4 bases to trimming and J lost 4 bases; unmatched junction nucleotides: 9. The CDR3 spans 15 residues. CDR3 in DNA: TGCGCCAGCAGCGGGGATCTAGCGGGGAGTTACGAGCAGTACTTC. Translating it yields CASSGDLAGSYEQYF.

The chain uses TRBV7-9 and TRBJ2-7; no reliable D call. CDR3 length: 12 amino acids. With 5 bases removed from V and 0 bases from J, the gap between germline ends came to 5 bases. Germline CDR1 is SEHNR and CDR2 is FQNEAQ (reference sequence). This CDR3 reads CASSLGSYEQYF. The CDR3 DNA sequence: TGTGCCAGCAGCCTCGGCTCCTACGAGCAGTACTTC.

This chain uses TRBV9 with TRBJ2-1; 11 nucleotides agree with TRBD2. CDR1 is SGDLS and CDR2 is YYNGEE in the germline V gene. There are 16 residues in the CDR3. After removal of 3 bases from V and 7 bases from J, the junction contained 9 bases not matched to a gene. The CDR3 protein is CASSAQPGLAVNEQFF. CDR3 sequence (DNA): TGTGCCAGCAGCGCTCAACCGGGACTAGCGGTGAATGAGCAGTTCTTC.

The genes are TRBV11-2 and TRBJ2-3, with 12 bases lining up with TRBD2. J lost 4 bases, V lost 1 base, and 3 bases had no gene match. CDR1 is SGHAT and CDR2 is FQNNGV in the germline V gene. CDR3 length equals 16 residues. CDR3 loop: CASSLGTSGMSDTQYF. The CDR3 nucleotides read TGTGCCAGCAGCTTAGGGACTAGCGGGATGTCAGATACGCAGTATTTT.

The rearrangement links TRBV27 to TRBJ1-5, with TRBD1 as a possible D gene (5 bases). From germline, CDR1 is MNHEY and CDR2 SMNVEV (reference sequence). This CDR3 spans 15 amino acids. Trimming removed 4 bases at V and 6 bases at J, with 16 bases between. CDR3 bases: TGTGCCAGCAGTTCGGGACGGGGGTATCGTCAGCCCCAGCATTTT. It encodes CASSSGRGYRQPQHF.

This clone was detected only once. This chain connects TRBV4-1 to TRBJ2-7; D might be TRBD2 (7 bases). Germline V CDR1 and CDR2: MGHRA, YSYEKL. The germline V and J ends were trimmed by 0 bases and 4 bases, with 13 bases remaining between them. CDR3 size: 15 residues. The CDR3 DNA is TGCGCCAGCAGCCAAGATATTGCGGGGGCATACGAGCAGTACTTC. It encodes CASSQDIAGAYEQYF.

This chain joins TRBV28 and TRBJ2-3; 8 nucleotides line up with TRBD2. V lost 7 bases and J lost 1; bases outside the gene matches: 4. Germline V gene lookup returns CDR1 MDHEN and CDR2 SYDVKM. This CDR3 region has 14 residues. The CDR3 sequence is CASNAGGGTDTQYF. CDR3 in DNA: TGTGCCAGCAACGCGGGAGGAGGCACAGATACGCAGTATTTT.

This chain links TRBV5-4 with TRBJ1-2; D gene uncertain. Germline loops: CDR1 SGHNT, CDR2 YYREEE (reference sequence). Trimming removed 3 bases at V and 8 bases at J, with 20 bases between. The CDR3 is 15 amino acids. CDR3 DNA sequence: TGTGCCAGCAGCTCCACCGTGTCCTCATGGGAGGGCTACACCTTC. It is translated as CASSSTVSSWEGYTF.

The chain uses TRBV7-6 and TRBJ1-3; D is unclear. Trimming took 2 bases from V and 3 from J, leaving 11 bases between them. The CDR3 has 15 residues. Germline V lookup: CDR1 SGHVS, CDR2 FNYEAQ. CDR3: CASSLLSSLGNTIYF. CDR3 bases: TGTGCCAGCAGCTTACTTTCCTCTCTTGGAAACACCATATATTTT. The whole variable domain, remainder taken from reference TRBV7-6 and TRBJ1-3, is GAGVSQSPRYKVTKRGQDVALRCDPISGHVSLYWYRQALGQGPEFLTYFNYEAQQDKSGLPNDRFSAERPEGSISTLTIQRTEQRDSAMYRCASSLLSSLGNTIYFGEGSWLTVV.

The chain recombines TRBV6-1 with TRBJ1-2, with D possibly TRBD1 on 5 matching bases. The V gene's germline CDR1 is MNHNS and CDR2 SASEGT. This CDR3 region has 15 residues. The germline V and J ends were trimmed by 0 bases and 8 bases, with 16 bases remaining between them. The CDR3 nucleotides are TGTGCCAGCAGTGAAGCGGGCGGCGGGGCTGGGGGCTACACCTTC. Translating gives CASSEAGGGAGGYTF.

The chain couples TRBV7-9 to TRBJ2-1; D perhaps matches TRBD1 (6 bases). Germline loops: CDR1 SEHNR, CDR2 FQNEAQ (reference sequence). V lost 5 bases, J lost 6 bases, and 14 bases lay in between. CDR3 length: 14 amino acids. The CDR3 sequence is CASSLEGVPNEQFF. The CDR3 bases are TGTGCCAGCAGCCTAGAGGGGGTACCCAATGAGCAGTTCTTC.

The genes are TRBV2 and TRBJ2-1; D unresolved. The CDR3 runs 13 residues. V gave up 4 bases and J gave up 2 bases, with 6 bases separating them. From germline, CDR1 is SNHLY and CDR2 FYNNEI. The CDR3 bases are TGTGCCAGCAGTGTTAGTCCCTACAATGAGCAGTTCTTC. Its translation: CASSVSPYNEQFF.

J is TRBJ1-1 and V is TRBV11-3; TRBD1 matches at 8 bases. After removal of 4 bases from V and 11 bases from J, the junction contained 6 bases not matched to a gene. The CDR3 totals 12 residues. Germline CDR1 and CDR2: SGHNT and YENEEA. CDR3 coding DNA: TGTGCCAGCAGCTCGCAGGGGGCTGGTGCTTTCTTT. It specifies CASSSQGAGAFF.

This clone was recorded only once. V gene TRBV7-9 combines with J gene TRBJ1-1; TRBD1 matches at 7 bases. The CDR3 is 13 residues long. The ends lost 5 bases at V and 8 bases at J; junction bases unmatched: 8. Per germline, CDR1 SEHNR and CDR2 FQNEAQ (reference sequence). CDR3 protein: CASSIPGTEEAFF. The CDR3, as DNA: TGTGCCAGCAGCATACCCGGGACAGAGGAAGCTTTCTTT.

The chain carries TRBV27 and TRBJ2-2; 11 bases agree with TRBD2. Losses at the gene ends were 7 bases for V and 7 bases for J; bases not matched to a gene: 11. The germline gives CDR1 MNHEY, CDR2 SMNVEV (reference sequence). The CDR3 consists of 16 residues. The CDR3 region has the DNA TGTGCCAGCACTTGGGGTAGCGGGAGGGCCGGCGGGGAGCTGTTTTTT. Its protein is CASTWGSGRAGGELFF.

The gene calls are TRBV18 and TRBJ1-1; tentative D call: TRBD1 (6 bases). The CDR3 loop spans 14 amino acids. Germline assignment: CDR1 KGHSH and CDR2 LQKENI. V shed 9 bases and J shed 4 bases, with 18 bases lying between them. CDR3 protein: CASCLQGNPTEAFF. CDR3 coding DNA: TGTGCCAGTTGTTTGCAGGGGAATCCCACTGAAGCTTTCTTT. Complete variable domain (other parts from reference TRBV18 and TRBJ1-1): NAGVMQNPRHLVRRRGQEARLRCSPMKGHSHVYWYRQLPEEGLKFMVYLQKENIIDESGMPKERFSAEFPKEGPSILRIQQVVRGDSAAYFCASCLQGNPTEAFFGQGTRLTVV.

The chain employs TRBV5-1 and TRBJ2-7; unclear D gene. Germline-derived CDR1 and CDR2 are SGHRS and YFSETQ. The CDR3 extends over 12 amino acids. V lost 3 bases, J lost 4 bases, and 8 bases lay in between. The CDR3 DNA is TGCGCCAGCAGCTCCGGGTTTTACGAGCAGTACTTC. Translated: CASSSGFYEQYF.

The V gene is TRBV6-4, the J gene TRBJ2-1, with D possibly TRBD2 on 6 matching bases. CDR3 length: 14 amino acids. With 6 bases removed from V and 6 bases from J, the gap between germline ends came to 15 bases. CDR1 and CDR2 (germline): MRHNA, SNTAGT. CDR3 region: CASRYPGVRNEQFF. The CDR3 DNA follows: TGTGCCAGCAGATACCCGGGAGTGCGCAATGAGCAGTTCTTC.

The J gene is TRBJ1-3, the V gene TRBV5-1; no clear D gene. Trimming stripped 0 bases from V and 1 base from J, with 11 bases between. From germline, CDR1 is SGHRS and CDR2 YFSETQ. CDR3 length equals 16 residues. CDR3 protein: CASSLGRGVSGNTIYF. The CDR3 DNA follows: TGCGCCAGCAGCTTGGGGAGAGGAGTATCTGGAAACACCATATATTTT.

V usage is TRBV6-5 and J usage is TRBJ2-7; 7 bases are shared with TRBD1. The trim removed 3 bases at V and 2 bases at J, leaving 7 bases unmatched. Per the germline V gene, CDR1 is MNHEY and CDR2 is SVGAGI. The CDR3 is made up of 15 amino acids. The CDR3 sequence is CASSYSRQGPYEQYF. The CDR3 DNA reads TGTGCCAGCAGTTATTCCCGACAGGGCCCCTACGAGCAGTACTTC.